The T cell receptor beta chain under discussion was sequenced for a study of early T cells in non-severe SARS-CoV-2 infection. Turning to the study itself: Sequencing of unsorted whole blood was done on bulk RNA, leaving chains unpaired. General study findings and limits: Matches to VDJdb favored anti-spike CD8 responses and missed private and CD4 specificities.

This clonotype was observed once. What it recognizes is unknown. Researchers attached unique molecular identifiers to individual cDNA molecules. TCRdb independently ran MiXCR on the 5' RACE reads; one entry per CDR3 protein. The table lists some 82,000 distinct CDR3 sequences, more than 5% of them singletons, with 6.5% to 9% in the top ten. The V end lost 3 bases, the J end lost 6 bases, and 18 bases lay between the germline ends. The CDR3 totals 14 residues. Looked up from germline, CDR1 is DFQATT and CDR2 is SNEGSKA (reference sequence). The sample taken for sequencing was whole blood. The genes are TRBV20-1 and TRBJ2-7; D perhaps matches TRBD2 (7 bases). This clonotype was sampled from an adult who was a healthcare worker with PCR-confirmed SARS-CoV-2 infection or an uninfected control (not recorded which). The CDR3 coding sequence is TGCAGTGCTAGTCTGTGGGACGGGGGGCTCGAGCAGTACTTC. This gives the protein CSASLWDGGLEQYF.